This T cell receptor beta chain was found in a study of Ad26.COV2.S vaccination and SARS-CoV-2 variants (dated by TCRdb to the early 2020s). Looking at the study overall: Vaccine-arm donors were drawn from COV1001, a multicentre, randomized, double-blind, placebo-controlled phase I-IIa trial of Ad26.COV2.S in healthy adults. Dosing of Ad26.COV2.S was intramuscular, at either 5x10^10 or 1x10^11 viral particles, delivered as one shot or as two shots spaced 56 days apart. Sequencing of the TCRbeta repertoire served to evaluate the specificity and breadth of SARS-CoV-2-reactive T cell receptors following Ad26.COV2.S vaccination. A total of some 30 samples were included in the TCR-sequenced set, comprising roughly 19 Ad26.COV2.S vaccine recipients, 5 placebo recipients and 8 SARS-CoV-2 convalescent individuals. Trial participants were randomized into five groups of five: low-dose or high-dose Ad26.COV2.S given once or twice, or placebo on both occasions. Investigators did not know the trial group allocation while performing experiments and assessing outcomes. Study-wide findings and limitations: The study was not powered to compare responses between vaccine doses or regimens. Substantial breadth of spike-specific CD8+ and CD4+ T cell responses was reported after vaccination. Ad26.COV2.S recipients had higher spike-specific TCR breadth than placebo recipients (P = 0.0014). Vaccine and placebo recipients had similar non-spike TCR breadth, a finding consistent with the vaccine containing only spike. The authors noted that the TCR breadth and depth analyses may have underestimated total T cell responses.

At the junction V is shortened by 5 bases and J by 7 bases; bases outside the gene matches: 9. Via the germline V gene (reference sequence), CDR1 is SEHNR and CDR2 FQNEAQ. Counted from cysteine to phenylalanine, this CDR3 has 15 amino acids. Only the CDR3 portion is preserved as DNA: 45 bases, with reading frame beginning at the first base. This clone was observed a few times. Its antigen is unknown. No base quality information exists; no much larger clone differs at one position. TCRbeta CDR3 regions were sequenced with the immunoSEQ Assay. After extraction, genomic DNA underwent amplification by bias-controlled multiplex PCR, followed by high-throughput sequencing. Per the source publication's procedure: To quantify the absolute abundance of every unique TCRbeta CDR3 region, sequences were collapsed and filtered. T cell fraction was estimated by normalizing TCRbeta template counts to usable DNA, with usable DNA measured through amplification of reference genes found in all nucleated cells. Repertoire TCRs were annotated as SARS-CoV-2-specific when V gene, CDR3 amino acid sequence and J gene were exactly matched to a known reactive TCR set. The reference SARS-CoV-2 TCR set came from MIRA and was filtered for enrichment in COVID-19-positive ImmuneCODE repertoires, removing public or cross-reactive TCRs. Based on the MIRA antigens, annotated TCRs were further analysed at the level of specific ORF or position within ORF. Breadth was defined as the number of annotated unique rearrangements divided by the total number of unique productive rearrangements, and depth was defined as the summed frequency of the annotated unique rearrangements. Group comparisons of TCR breadth used two-sided Wilcoxon rank-sum tests. TCRdb re-hosts the immuneACCESS table, in-frame sequences only. Its copies lack some clones; in the studies checked, an unresolved V gene accounts for under half of them, and the cause for the rest is not known. V and J calls and clone size are given by that table; D and trimming were obtained from the DNA. In all, the sample holds 380,000 or so clones, and around 88% of those were seen once. Of the sample, approximately 4.5% falls within the top ten clones.

Read against the paper, the sample's treatment or condition label means: 15 to 20 received Ad26.COV2.S at low or high dose, single or two shots; five or six received placebo; per-sample allocation not given. For vaccine and placebo recipients, the sequenced repertoires came from samples collected on day 63 after the first injection. Between 29 July and 7 August 2020, Cohort 1b enrolled about two dozen adults aged 18-55 years at one site in Boston, USA. Ad26.COV2.S was a replication-incompetent adenovirus type 26 vector expressing a prefusion-stabilized SARS-CoV-2 spike protein from the original Wuhan strain.

The chain is encoded by TRBV7-9 joined to TRBJ2-7, with 12 bases in between that match TRBD1. This material consisted of peripheral blood, taken in a trial of Ad26.COV2.S vaccine versus placebo. The TCR originated in a person between 18 and 65 years old who received the Ad26.COV2.S COVID-19 vaccine or a placebo. The DNA sequence is as follows: TGTGCCAGCAGCCATGGGACAGGGGGCTTGAAGGAGCAGTACTTC. Translated, this gives CASSHGTGGLKEQYF.